Listed below are T cell receptor beta chains from one sample, sequenced in a study of CD8+ T cells in alopecia areata. Sequencing used immunoSEQ multiplex PCR; TCRdb keeps in-frame clones, though not all of them. This sample yields roughly 30,000 clones, of which less than 65% are seen a single time; 15% to 20% belongs to the top ten. Material for sequencing was NKG2D-high CD8+ T cells sorted from blood. The origin of the receptors is a human donor with alopecia areata. The CDR3 runs from the conserved cysteine through the conserved F or W. A D gene is named only where the DNA matches it firmly. Where a row states a size, it is once, few, many or the class of an expanded clone; other rows omit it.

clone size | D gene | J gene | V gene | CDR3 protein | CDR3 DNA
- | TRBD2 | TRBJ2-1 | TRBV5-1 | CASSSRLAGAESSYNEQFF | TGCGCCAGCAGCTCAAGACTAGCGGGGGCTGAGAGCTCCTACAATGAGCAGTTCTTC
- | TRBD2 | TRBJ2-3 | TRBV28 | CASTLSGVSTDTQYF | TGTGCCAGCACCCTTAGCGGGGTAAGCACAGATACGCAGTATTTT
- | TRBD2 | TRBJ2-1 | TRBV30 | CAWTSGTYNEQFF | TGTGCCTGGACTAGCGGAACCTACAATGAGCAGTTCTTC
- | - | TRBJ2-3 | TRBV7-2 | CASSLGDWGPDTQYF | TGTGCCAGCAGCTTAGGGGACTGGGGACCAGATACGCAGTATTTT
few | TRBD1 | TRBJ2-5 | TRBV10-3 | CAISGVDGTAQETQYF | TGTGCCATCAGTGGGGTCGACGGGACAGCGCAAGAGACCCAGTACTTC
- | - | TRBJ2-3 | TRBV6-5 | CASSYSTSSYTDTQYF | TGTGCCAGCAGTTACTCGACTAGTAGTTACACAGATACGCAGTATTTT
few | - | TRBJ2-5 | TRBV7-9 | CASSLLMETQYF | TGTGCCAGCAGCTTACTCATGGAGACCCAGTACTTC
few | TRBD2 | TRBJ2-3 | TRBV14 | CASSQDRVAGNTDTQYF | TGTGCCAGCAGCCAAGATAGGGTAGCGGGAAACACAGATACGCAGTATTTT
- | TRBD1 | TRBJ2-3 | TRBV7-8 | CASSQEQGRTDTQYF | TGTGCCAGCAGCCAAGAACAGGGGCGCACAGATACGCAGTATTTT
- | - | TRBJ2-7 | TRBV29-1 | CSVDAGVGGYEQYF | TGCAGCGTTGATGCTGGTGTCGGGGGCTACGAGCAGTACTTC
- | - | TRBJ2-2 | TRBV27 | CASRKGSGELFF | TGTGCCAGCAGGAAGGGGTCCGGGGAGCTGTTTTTT
- | - | TRBJ2-3 | TRBV4-2 | CASSQAGTDTQYF | TGTGCCAGCAGCCAAGCCGGCACAGATACGCAGTATTTT
- | - | TRBJ2-5 | TRBV27 | CASTPYGGQETQYF | TGTGCCAGCACCCCTTATGGGGGCCAAGAGACCCAGTACTTC
- | - | TRBJ2-2 | TRBV29-1 | CSVEGTENTGELFF | TGCAGCGTTGAAGGGACTGAGAACACCGGGGAGCTGTTTTTT
- | - | TRBJ2-5 | TRBV5-6 | CASSLWDMAVQETQYF | TGTGCCAGCAGCCTGTGGGACATGGCCGTTCAAGAGACCCAGTACTTC
- | TRBD1 | TRBJ1-2 | TRBV5-1 | CASSLRQGGIDGYTF | TGCGCCAGCAGCCTTCGACAGGGAGGAATTGATGGCTACACCTTC
- | TRBD1 | TRBJ1-1 | TRBV23-1 | CASSQTRGENTEAFF | TGCGCCAGCAGTCAAACCAGGGGGGAGAACACTGAAGCTTTCTTT
- | - | TRBJ1-1 | TRBV29-1 | CSVGKLRDSDTEAFF | TGCAGCGTTGGAAAATTGAGAGACTCGGACACTGAAGCTTTCTTT
- | - | TRBJ2-7 | TRBV27 | CASSYMETGEQYF | TGTGCCAGCAGTTATATGGAGACAGGTGAGCAGTACTTC
- | - | TRBJ2-1 | TRBV7-9 | CASSLVYNNEQFF | TGTGCCAGCAGCTTAGTGTACAACAATGAGCAGTTCTTC
- | - | TRBJ2-5 | TRBV28 | CASSLFHRVGQETQYF | TGTGCCAGCAGTTTATTTCACAGGGTGGGTCAAGAGACCCAGTACTTC
few | TRBD1 | TRBJ2-3 | TRBV7-2 | CASSPPRDRGSSTDTQYF | TGTGCCAGCAGCCCACCGCGGGACAGGGGGTCTAGCACAGATACGCAGTATTTT
- | - | TRBJ2-6 | TRBV29-1 | CSVETRLVSGANVLTF | TGCAGCGTTGAAACGCGGCTGGTCTCTGGGGCCAACGTCCTGACTTTC
- | TRBD2 | TRBJ2-2 | TRBV5-1 | CASSFASGSRGELFF | TGCGCCAGCAGCTTCGCTAGCGGGAGTAGAGGGGAGCTGTTTTTT
- | - | TRBJ1-2 | TRBV9 | CASSEANGANYGYTF | TGTGCCAGCAGCGAGGCGAACGGGGCTAACTATGGCTACACCTTC
- | TRBD2 | TRBJ2-7 | TRBV30 | CAWTRTSGYEQYF | TGTGCCTGGACGAGGACTAGCGGCTACGAGCAGTACTTC
- | - | TRBJ2-7 | TRBV5-6 | CASSFGGGSYEQYF | TGTGCCAGCAGCTTTGGGGGAGGATCCTACGAGCAGTACTTC
once | - | TRBJ1-1 | TRBV14 | CASSPPVTMNTEAFF | TGTGCCAGCAGTCCACCCGTAACGATGAACACTGAAGCTTTCTTT
- | TRBD2 | TRBJ2-2 | TRBV30 | CAWSWASGTGELFF | TGTGCCTGGAGTTGGGCTAGCGGTACCGGGGAGCTGTTTTTT
- | TRBD2 | TRBJ2-5 | TRBV7-8 | CASSFLAGVETQYF | TGTGCCAGCAGCTTTCTAGCGGGAGTAGAGACCCAGTACTTC
few | TRBD1 | TRBJ2-7 | TRBV28 | CASSIPDRGFIYEQYF | TGTGCCAGCAGTATCCCTGACAGGGGATTTATCTACGAGCAGTACTTC
- | TRBD2 | TRBJ2-5 | TRBV4-1 | CASSQDKTSGSSETQYF | TGCGCCAGCAGCCAAGACAAGACTAGCGGGAGTTCGGAGACCCAGTACTTC
- | TRBD2 | TRBJ2-3 | TRBV27 | CASSLMGGPDTQYF | TGTGCCAGCAGTTTAATGGGAGGGCCCGATACGCAGTATTTT
- | - | TRBJ2-3 | TRBV4-3 | CASSQDLTDTQYF | TGCGCCAGCAGCCAAGATCTCACAGATACGCAGTATTTT
- | - | TRBJ2-3 | TRBV4-1 | CASSQELADSDTQYF | TGCGCCAGCAGCCAAGAACTGGCCGATTCAGATACGCAGTATTTT
few | - | TRBJ2-3 | TRBV27 | CASSYSTDTQYF | TGTGCCAGCAGCTATAGCACAGATACGCAGTATTTT
few | TRBD2 | TRBJ2-1 | TRBV28 | CASSFLTSGREQFF | TGTGCCAGCAGTTTTCTGACTAGCGGGAGGGAGCAGTTCTTC
medium-sized | - | TRBJ2-2 | TRBV19 | CASSIGFGELFF | TGTGCCAGTAGTATAGGGTTCGGGGAGCTGTTTTTT
- | TRBD1 | TRBJ2-7 | TRBV4-2 | CASSQGGSSVAGGYEQYF | TGTGCCAGCAGCCAAGGGGGAAGTTCGGTGGCAGGGGGCTACGAGCAGTACTTC
- | TRBD1 | TRBJ2-1 | TRBV7-9 | CASSFSAGGYNEQFF | TGTGCCAGCAGCTTTTCTGCAGGGGGATACAATGAGCAGTTCTTC
- | - | TRBJ2-5 | TRBV5-4 | CASSYTGLGQETQYF | TGTGCCAGCAGCTACACGGGGCTAGGCCAAGAGACCCAGTACTTC
once | - | TRBJ1-2 | TRBV30 | CAWTADYGYTF | TGTGCCTGGACGGCGGACTATGGCTACACCTTC
- | TRBD2 | TRBJ2-1 | TRBV7-9 | CASSQAGNSYNEQFF | TGTGCCAGCAGCCAAGCGGGAAACTCCTACAATGAGCAGTTCTTC
- | - | TRBJ2-5 | TRBV15 | CATSRDNIRETQYF | TGTGCCACCAGCAGAGATAATATTAGAGAGACCCAGTACTTC
- | - | TRBJ2-7 | TRBV4-1 | CASSQVQDGTYEQYF | TGCGCCAGCAGCCAAGTTCAAGACGGGACCTACGAGCAGTACTTC
- | - | TRBJ2-1 | TRBV5-4 | CASSLVAGALSSYNEQFF | TGTGCCAGCAGCTTGGTGGCAGGAGCGTTAAGCTCCTACAATGAGCAGTTCTTC
- | - | TRBJ1-1 | TRBV28 | CASSFMETEAFF | TGTGCCAGCAGTTTTATGGAGACTGAAGCTTTCTTT
few | - | TRBJ2-1 | TRBV27 | CASSIPGSITYNEQFF | TGTGCCAGCAGTATTCCAGGGTCCATAACCTACAATGAGCAGTTCTTC
- | - | TRBJ1-1 | TRBV27 | CASSPIMNTEAFF | TGTGCCAGCAGTCCGATAATGAACACTGAAGCTTTCTTT
few | - | TRBJ2-5 | TRBV7-3 | CASSPLDGQQETQYF | TGTGCCAGCAGCCCTCTCGATGGACAGCAAGAGACCCAGTACTTC